This T cell receptor (beta chain) was sequenced for a study of blood T cells in healthy people across ages (dated by TCRdb to about 2015). For the wider study: In model experiments, roughly one uniquely barcoded TCR beta cDNA molecule per two T cells was captured by template switching. Using deep sequencing normalized with unique cDNA molecular identifiers, the study measured how TCR beta repertoire diversity changes with age. Four age groups were formed from the donors: young (average about 16 years), middle-aged (approximately 40), aged (more than 55) and long-lived (less than 85). To avoid experimental bias, donors of different ages were distributed randomly across sequencing lanes. The study analyzed two additional independent replicas of 1 million unique cDNA reads from the same blood draw for two donors, one aged 18 to 29 and one aged 80 or older.

Only a few counts were recorded for this clonotype. Its antigen is still unknown. No base qualities exist here, and no much larger clone lies one base off it. Systemically healthy Caucasian individuals from Russia, some 38 in total and aged roughly 6 to 100 years, were included as donors. Approximately 10 milliliters of peripheral blood were collected from each donor into EDTA-treated Vacutainer tubes. Ficoll-Paque density-gradient centrifugation was used to isolate PBMCs, with at least 6.5 million obtained per sample. Trizol reagent was used to extract total RNA from PBMCs, with at least 5 micrograms per sample. For every donor, an aliquot of PBMCs went through flow cytometry to measure the percentages of naive CD45RAhigh/CD27high T cells. What the study reported, not specific to this receptor: Compared with the aged group, more naive CD4+ T cells, fewer expanded clones and increased TCR diversity were shown by the long-lived group, suggesting age selection. The CMV infection status of donors was not known, potentially confounding age-related changes in expanded clonotypes. There was a strong correlation between observed TCR beta diversity and the percentage of naive T cells measured by flow cytometry. Estimates of total diversity based on one million sequenced T cells were considered lower bounds and underestimates. Since profiling was done on bulk unsorted PBMCs, naive and antigen-experienced compartments could not be conclusively compared. Observed TCR beta diversity per million T cells fell roughly linearly with age, and a significant reduction was already apparent by age roughly 41.

Library prep was done by 5' RACE. Sequencing used an Illumina HiSeq 2500. A second PCR of roughly 7 to 12 cycles was run with a J-beta primer mix and a sample-barcoded 5' primer. A unique molecular identifier was introduced onto each TCR beta cDNA molecule by a template-switch 5' adaptor carrying 12 random nucleotides. Each sample yielded at least 3 million CDR3-containing paired-end reads. First-strand cDNA synthesis was performed from all RNA using the Mint cDNA synthesis kit, with priming by a TRBC-specific oligonucleotide. Following uracil-DNA glycosylase treatment, a first 18-cycle PCR with universal primers M1SS and BC2_uni_R was performed on all cDNA. The authors' pipeline ran thus. For normalization, 1 million high-quality reads, each with a distinct molecular identifier, were randomly selected from each sample. Reads sharing molecular identifiers were discarded rather than binned into consensus sequences. CDR3 identification, clonotype clustering and error correction used MiTCR with a Q25 quality threshold and the strictest error-elimination algorithm. A nonparametric unseen species model with Euler transformation was used to estimate a lower bound on total TCR beta diversity. TCRdb trimmed public reads at Q25 via fastp, called clones via MiXCR and kept in-frame beta chains. For every CDR3 protein sequence, its rows merge into one entry that carries the most common genes and DNA. Clone size and V and J calls follow TCRdb, not the original study. Across this sample there are more than 700,000 distinct CDR3 sequences, with about 48% seen only once. Jointly, the top ten make up roughly two fifths of the sample.

The germline V gene (reference sequence) specifies DFQATT as CDR1 and SNEGSKA as CDR2. The CDR3, cysteine through phenylalanine, is 13 amino acids long. Only the CDR3 portion is preserved as DNA: 39 bases, with reading frame beginning at the first base. This sequence originates from a man older than 75 in good health. Sequenced material: blood. The V and J genes are TRBV20-1 and TRBJ2-4, with the D gene too uncertain to name. With the DNA end fitting TRBJ2-7 better, the J assignment may be wrong. The CDR3 protein: CSAPNRRENEQYF. Read as DNA, the sequence is TGCAGTGCCCCTAATAGGAGAGAAAACGAGCAGTACTTC.